Shown below are 9 T cell receptor beta chains from a single sample sequenced in a study of shared clonotypes between healthy human individuals. Here immunoSEQ multiplex PCR was the method, and the copy in TCRdb shows in-frame clones only, minus some. The data contain 2 million to 3 million clones, 93% of them seen just once; the ten biggest clones take up more than 0.35%. What was sequenced was naive CD4+ T cells from PBMCs. Subset indicated: CD45RA+ positively selected. Every receptor here comes from a man younger than 30 in good health. Some clones in this sample may be carry-over from other donors' samples.

Comment on this clone: Other DNA sequences in the same sample also yield this CDR3. The gene calls are TRBV5-1 and TRBJ2-5; D might be TRBD1 (5 bases). V was shortened by 2 bases and J by 5 bases, with 10 bases between the two germline ends. The CDR3 loop spans 13 amino acids. From germline, CDR1 is SGHRS and CDR2 YFSETQ. CDR3 in DNA: TGCGCCAGCAGCTTCCAGGGTAGGGAGACCCAGTACTTC. Its protein is CASSFQGRETQYF.

J is TRBJ1-2 and V is TRBV27, with TRBD1 matching 8 bases. The CDR3 sequence is 15 residues long. V dropped 5 bases and J dropped 2; count of bases not matched to a gene: 7. The germline CDR1 and CDR2 sequences are MNHEY and SMNVEV (reference sequence). The CDR3 nucleotides read TGTGCCAGCAGTCCTCAGGGGGCGGGCAACTATGGCTACACCTTC. Translation gives CASSPQGAGNYGYTF.

The gene calls are TRBV28 and TRBJ1-4, with 7 bases lining up with TRBD1. J gave up 8 bases and V 6 bases, and 6 bases lay outside the gene matches. This CDR3 has 13 amino acids. Germline CDR1 MDHEN, CDR2 SYDVKM. The CDR3 reads CASSNRGMEKLFF. CDR3 nucleotides: TGTGCCAGCAGCAACAGGGGAATGGAAAAACTGTTTTTT. Full variable domain (rest looked up from reference TRBV28 and TRBJ1-4): DVKVTQSSRYLVKRTGEKVFLECVQDMDHENMFWYRQDPGLGLRLIYFSYDVKMKEKGDIPEGYSVSREKKERFSLILESASTNQTSMYLCASSNRGMEKLFFGSGTQLSVL.

This chain links TRBV11-2 with TRBJ1-4; no clear D. The CDR3 has 15 amino acids. Germline V gene data show CDR1 as SGHAT and CDR2 as FQNNGV. Trimming took 2 bases from V and 0 from J, leaving 7 bases between them. CDR3 DNA sequence: TGTGCCAGCAGCTTACGAGCCGCAACTAATGAAAAACTGTTTTTT. This translates into CASSLRAATNEKLFF.

For this clone: Within the sample, other DNA sequences also encode this same CDR3. The chain uses TRBV29-1 and TRBJ2-5; D is possibly TRBD2 (6 bases). CDR1 is SQVTM, CDR2 ANQGSEA, per germline. V was clipped by 4 bases and J by 5 bases, with 11 bases between them. The CDR3 is 12 residues long. The CDR3 loop is CSVGRAGETQYF. The DNA of the CDR3 is TGCAGCGTTGGAAGGGCGGGGGAGACCCAGTACTTC.

CDR3 sequence reads: CASSLGVGISNQPQHF. As DNA, the CDR3 is TGTGCCAGCAGCTTGGGCGTGGGGATCAGCAATCAGCCCCAGCATTTT. The chain employs TRBV5-8 and TRBJ1-5; D unclear. Germline CDR1 is SGHTS and CDR2 is YDEGEE. The CDR3 has 16 residues. V lost 0 bases, J lost 1 base, and 11 bases lay in between.

V and J are TRBV28 and TRBJ2-7; no firm D call. V shed 5 bases and J shed 3 bases, with 14 bases lying between them. There are 14 residues in the CDR3. CDR1 MDHEN and CDR2 SYDVKM come from the germline V gene. CDR3 amino acids: CASSGRLQFYEQYF. In DNA form, the CDR3 reads TGTGCCAGCAGTGGCCGTCTGCAATTCTACGAGCAGTACTTC. The full variable domain, with the rest looked up from reference TRBV28 and TRBJ2-7, is DVKVTQSSRYLVKRTGEKVFLECVQDMDHENMFWYRQDPGLGLRLIYFSYDVKMKEKGDIPEGYSVSREKKERFSLILESASTNQTSMYLCASSGRLQFYEQYFGPGTRLTVT.

This clone was seen a single time. The CDR3 here is CASSRLAALGEQYF. The CDR3 region has the DNA TGTGCCAGCAGCCGACTAGCGGCTCTTGGAGAGCAGTACTTC. The rearrangement links TRBV6-1 to TRBJ2-7, with TRBD2 matching 9 bases. Germline trimming cut 6 bases from V and 7 bases from J; bases unmatched to any gene: 10. Germline V gene sequence: CDR1 MNHNS, CDR2 SASEGT. CDR3 size: 14 residues.

This chain connects TRBV5-4 to TRBJ2-1, with 13 bases that match TRBD2. This CDR3 contains 16 residues. Per germline, CDR1 SGHNT and CDR2 YYREEE (reference sequence). V was pared by 4 bases and J by 3 bases, with 4 bases of the junction left unmatched. CDR3 residues: CASSTGTSGIYNEQFF. CDR3 DNA: TGTGCCAGCAGCACGGGGACTAGCGGGATCTACAATGAGCAGTTCTTC.